This record concerns one TCR beta chain sequence. V lost 3 bases and J 7 bases, leaving 19 bases between the germline ends. CDR3 length equals 15 residues. Germline lookup yields CDR1 GTSNPN and CDR2 SVGIG (reference sequence). Researchers set a sequencing depth target of 1 in 200,000 to 1 in 1 million T cells. Method: immunoSEQ multiplex PCR; TCRdb's copy keeps in-frame clones and lacks some. Of about 180,000 clones in the sample, under 85% are singletons; the top ten hold around 4.5%. These data are taken from a study of cytotoxic CD8 clonotypes in ibrutinib-treated CLL. This specimen was PBMCs, taken after 24 months of ibrutinib treatment. This sequence originates from a human donor with chronic lymphocytic leukemia. The V call is TRBV30, the J call TRBJ1-5, with D possibly being TRBD1 (5 bases). CDR3 sequence reads: CAWSTRDGSPQPQHF. CDR3 coding DNA: TGTGCCTGGAGCACCAGGGACGGATCACCCCAGCCCCAGCATTTT.